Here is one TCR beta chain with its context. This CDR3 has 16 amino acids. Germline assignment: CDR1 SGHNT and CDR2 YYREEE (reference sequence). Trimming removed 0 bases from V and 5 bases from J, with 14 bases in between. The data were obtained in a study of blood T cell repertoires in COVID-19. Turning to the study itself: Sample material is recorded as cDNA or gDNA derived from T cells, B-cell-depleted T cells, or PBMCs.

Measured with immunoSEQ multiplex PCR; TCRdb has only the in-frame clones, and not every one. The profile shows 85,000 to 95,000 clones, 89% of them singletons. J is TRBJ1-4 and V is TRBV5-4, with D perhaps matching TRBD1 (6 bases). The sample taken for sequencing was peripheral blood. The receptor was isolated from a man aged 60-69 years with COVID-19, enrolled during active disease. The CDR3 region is CASSLAPTGSNEKLFF. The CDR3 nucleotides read TGTGCCAGCAGCTTGGCTCCGACAGGTTCAAATGAAAAACTGTTTTTT.